This entry lists 22 T cell receptor beta chains sequenced from one sample in a study of blood T cell repertoires in COVID-19. This table comes from immunoSEQ multiplex PCR, and its TCRdb copy is limited to in-frame clones, with some not included. Of roughly 15,000 clones in the sample, approximately 90% are singletons; the top ten hold 2.5% to 3%. Input material: peripheral blood. The receptors were sampled from a human donor in a cohort sampled during active COVID-19.

The rearrangement joins TRBV28 to TRBJ1-5, with 8 bases identical to TRBD1. The germline V gene has CDR1 MDHEN and CDR2 SYDVKM. The V gene end was trimmed by 3 bases and the J gene end by 3 bases; junction bases not matched to a gene: 19. The CDR3 has 20 amino acids. This chain's CDR3 is CASSFPWGATSDRVNQPQHF. Here the CDR3 DNA reads TGTGCCAGCAGTTTTCCGTGGGGAGCCACTTCGGACAGGGTCAATCAGCCCCAGCATTTT.

In DNA form, the CDR3 reads TGTGCCAGCAGCCACGGACAGGGGGAATACATTCAGTACTTC. Protein sequence: CASSHGQGEYIQYF. The J gene is TRBJ2-4, the V gene TRBV5-6; 10 bases match TRBD1. CDR1 is SGHDT, CDR2 YYEEEE, per germline. Trimming took 4 bases from V and 8 from J; bases not matched to a gene: 6. This CDR3 comprises 14 residues.

The chain recombines TRBV4-2 with TRBJ1-2; 9 nucleotides match TRBD1. V lost 5 bases, J lost 7 bases, and 14 bases stayed unmatched. This CDR3 comprises 16 residues. Germline values: CDR1 LGHNA, CDR2 YNFKEQ. The DNA of the CDR3 is TGTGCCAGCAGCTCACAGGGGGCGCAAAGGCAGGGTGGCTACACCTTC. It encodes CASSSQGAQRQGGYTF.

The V gene is TRBV7-8, the J gene TRBJ1-1; 7 nucleotides match TRBD1. The J segment lost 2 bases and the V segment lost 5 bases, leaving 5 bases of the junction unmatched. CDR3 size: 14 residues. Germline V gene lookup returns CDR1 SGHVS and CDR2 FQNEAQ. This CDR3 is CASSTRQGNTEAFF. In DNA form, the CDR3 reads TGTGCCAGCAGCACGCGACAGGGTAACACTGAAGCTTTCTTT.

The V call is TRBV9, the J call TRBJ1-2; D is undetermined. The CDR3 loop spans 14 amino acids. Trimming shortened V by 0 bases and J by 3 bases, and 9 bases separated the two germline ends. Germline V gene data show CDR1 as SGDLS and CDR2 as YYNGEE. The DNA for the CDR3 is TGTGCCAGCAGCGTAGGGAGGGTAGACTATGGCTACACCTTC. Residues: CASSVGRVDYGYTF.

The genes are TRBV14 and TRBJ1-2; 8 bases are shared with TRBD1. CDR1 SGHDN and CDR2 FVKESK come from the germline V gene. The CDR3 is 15 residues long. With V trimmed by 0 bases and J by 5 bases, 5 bases remained unmatched. CDR3 sequence reads: CASSQDSGQVYGYTF. DNA of the CDR3: TGTGCCAGCAGCCAAGATTCGGGACAGGTGTATGGCTACACCTTC. Variable domain in full (rest from reference TRBV14 and TRBJ1-2): EAGVTQFPSHSVIEKGQTVTLRCDPISGHDNLYWYRRVMGKEIKFLLHFVKESKQDESGMPNNRFLAERTGGTYSTLKVQPAELEDSGVYFCASSQDSGQVYGYTFGSGTRLTVV.

The gene calls are TRBV19 and TRBJ2-3; a weak D match, TRBD2 (6 bases). Germline V gene data show CDR1 as LNHDA and CDR2 as SQIVND (reference sequence). The CDR3 extends over 15 amino acids. The ends were cut back, 5 bases at V and 1 base at J, with 13 bases in the middle. The CDR3 sequence: CASSGLAKGTDTQYF. The CDR3 DNA reads as TGTGCCAGTAGTGGCCTAGCGAAGGGCACAGATACGCAGTATTTT.

The J gene is TRBJ1-3, the V gene TRBV2; unclear D gene. Germline V gives CDR1 SNHLY, CDR2 FYNNEI. V lost 3 bases, J lost 7 bases, and 7 bases lay in between. This CDR3 region has 12 residues. The CDR3 loop reads CASSDYRNTIYF. Written as DNA, the CDR3 is TGTGCCAGCAGTGATTATCGGAACACCATATATTTT.

This chain uses TRBV6-2 or TRBV6-3 with TRBJ2-5, with TRBD2 matching over 12 bases. Germline V gene lookup returns CDR1 MNHEY and CDR2 SVGEGT. V trimming: 2 bases; J trimming: 5 bases; junction bases outside the gene matches: 9. The CDR3 loop spans 17 amino acids. Here the CDR3 DNA reads TGTGCCAGCAGTTACGCCCGACTAGCGGGGGATCGGGAGACCCAGTACTTC. Its translation is CASSYARLAGDRETQYF.

The chain carries TRBV19 and TRBJ1-5; D not certain. Germline CDR1 LNHDA, CDR2 SQIVND (reference sequence). CDR3 length: 16 amino acids. Between the trimmed V and J ends, which lost 5 bases and 6 bases, there was a span of 20 bases. CDR3 coding DNA: TGTGCCAGTAGTCCCCGAGTTGGCCCCGCGGCTCAGCCCCAGCATTTT. It is translated as CASSPRVGPAAQPQHF.

The J gene is TRBJ2-3, the V gene TRBV2, with 11 bases aligning to TRBD2. Germline CDR1 reads SNHLY; CDR2 reads FYNNEI. J lost 2 bases, V lost 6 bases, and 4 bases had no gene match. The CDR3 consists of 15 residues. The CDR3 here is CASRASGGYTDTQYF. The CDR3 DNA sequence: TGTGCCAGCAGAGCTAGCGGGGGGTACACAGATACGCAGTATTTT.

This clone was observed a few times. The chain has TRBV7-8 and TRBJ1-5; D unclear. Germline V lookup: CDR1 SGHVS, CDR2 FQNEAQ. The V and J ends lost 1 base and 7 bases respectively, with 5 bases between them. This CDR3 comprises 12 residues. CDR3 residues: CASSLESQPQHF. CDR3 nucleotides: TGTGCCAGCAGCTTAGAGAGCCAGCCCCAGCATTTT.

The rearrangement links TRBV29-1 to TRBJ1-1; 7 nucleotides line up with TRBD1. The CDR3 is 14 residues long. Trimming cost V 2 bases and J 5 bases; bases outside gene matches: 8. In germline, CDR1 is SQVTM, CDR2 ANQGSEA. The CDR3 reads CSVELQGVGTEAFF. The CDR3 DNA reads as TGCAGCGTTGAACTGCAGGGGGTGGGAACTGAAGCTTTCTTT.

The rearrangement links TRBV2 to TRBJ1-2; no firm D call. Trimming pared 3 bases from V and 4 bases from J, leaving 12 bases between. Germline CDR1 is SNHLY and CDR2 is FYNNEI. The CDR3 runs to 14 residues. The CDR3 loop reads CASSDWAASYGYTF. CDR3 sequence (DNA): TGTGCCAGCAGTGACTGGGCAGCTTCCTATGGCTACACCTTC.

CDR3 DNA sequence: TGTGCCATCAGTGACGAACAGGGGGCGGGTGGCTACACCTTC. Amino acids: CAISDEQGAGGYTF. The V gene is TRBV10-3, the J gene TRBJ1-2, with TRBD1 matching 9 bases. The CDR3 totals 14 residues. CDR1 and CDR2 from the germline V gene are ENHRY and SYGVKD. Germline trimming cut 3 bases from V and 7 bases from J; bases unmatched to any gene: 6.

CDR3 loop: CASSLYSASGNADTQYF. CDR3 coding DNA: TGTGCCAGCAGCTTGTACTCGGCTAGCGGGAACGCAGATACGCAGTATTTT. The chain is built from TRBV5-5 and TRBJ2-3; 9 bases agree with TRBD2. This CDR3 has 17 amino acids. Germline assignment: CDR1 SGHKS and CDR2 YYEKEE (reference sequence). The V gene end was trimmed by 1 base and the J gene end by 4 bases; junction bases not matched to a gene: 10. The full variable domain, completed using reference TRBV5-5 and TRBJ2-3, is DAGVTQSPTHLIKTRGQQVTLRCSPISGHKSVSWYQQVLGQGPQFIFQYYEKEERGRGNFPDRFSARQFPNYSSELNVNALLLGDSALYLCASSLYSASGNADTQYFGPGTRLTVL.

The chain joins TRBV9 to TRBJ1-1; no clear D gene. The germline gives CDR1 SGDLS, CDR2 YYNGEE. This CDR3 comprises 13 residues. V was clipped by 0 bases and J by 1 base, with 4 bases between them. For the CDR3, the DNA is TGTGCCAGCAGCGTAGCGGGGAACACTGAAGCTTTCTTT. Amino acids: CASSVAGNTEAFF. The full variable domain, rest sourced from reference TRBV9 and TRBJ1-1, is DSGVTQTPKHLITATGQRVTLRCSPRSGDLSVYWYQQSLDQGLQFLIQYYNGEERAKGNILERFSAQQFPDLHSELNLSSLELGDSALYFCASSVAGNTEAFFGQGTRLTVV.

The CDR3 region has the DNA TGTGCCAGCAGTCGCTTACGGGGCTACACCTTC. Protein product: CASSRLRGYTF. This chain links TRBV12-3 or TRBV12-4 with TRBJ1-2, with unresolved D. The CDR3 extends over 11 amino acids. The V gene lost 5 bases and the J gene lost 8 bases, with 9 bases spanning the gap.

By its share, this clone is large. This sequence joins TRBV6-5 and TRBJ2-7; no reliable D call. V shed 5 bases and J shed 1 base, with 3 bases lying between them. The CDR3 length is 11 residues. The V gene's germline CDR1 is MNHEY and CDR2 SVGAGI. The DNA of the CDR3 is TGTGCCAGCAGTCCTTCCTACGAGCAGTACTTC. Translation: CASSPSYEQYF.

The count of this clone is one. V gene TRBV5-4 combines with J gene TRBJ2-1, with 10 nucleotides matching TRBD2. Per germline, CDR1 SGHNT and CDR2 YYREEE (reference sequence). This CDR3 is 16 amino acids long. The J segment lost 7 bases and the V segment lost 4 bases, leaving 11 bases of the junction unmatched. As DNA, the CDR3 is TGTGCCAGCAGCCACATCACTAGCGGGGTGCGAAATGAGCAGTTCTTC. It is translated as CASSHITSGVRNEQFF. Full variable domain (rest looked up from reference TRBV5-4 and TRBJ2-1): ETGVTQSPTHLIKTRGQQVTLRCSSQSGHNTVSWYQQALGQGPQFIFQYYREEENGRGNFPPRFSGLQFPNYSSELNVNALELDDSALYLCASSHITSGVRNEQFFGPGTRLTVL.

The chain combines TRBV3-1 (or the pseudogene TRBV3-2) with TRBJ2-2, with TRBD1 matching 7 bases. The CDR3 has 16 amino acids. J lost 0 bases, V lost 4 bases, and 5 bases had no gene match. Germline V CDR1 and CDR2: LGHDT, YNNKEL (reference sequence). The CDR3 DNA sequence: TGTGCCAGCAGCCTAGGGACAGACGCGAACACCGGGGAGCTGTTTTTT. Protein sequence: CASSLGTDANTGELFF.

This chain uses TRBV30 with TRBJ1-4; the D gene is possibly TRBD1 (5 bases). Germline CDR1 GTSNPN, CDR2 SVGIG (reference sequence). V was trimmed by 4 bases and J by 4 bases, leaving 13 bases between them. This CDR3 comprises 14 residues. CDR3 amino acids: CAWTVAGNNEKLFF. The CDR3 DNA is TGTGCCTGGACCGTGGCAGGGAATAATGAAAAACTGTTTTTT.